A single sample is the source of the 27 T cell receptor beta chains below, sequenced in a study of T cells in Graves' hyperthyroidism and ophthalmopathy. Amplification of TCR beta CDR3 regions was performed using RNA transcripts as template. Initially, a first-round RT-PCR of the TCR CDR3 employed the HTBI primer set. TCRdb passed the multiplex PCR reads through MiXCR, listing each CDR3 protein once. The sample lists hundreds of thousands of distinct CDR3 sequences, about two fifths seen once, with more than 7% in the top ten. Sample: blood. These receptors were taken from a man in his late teens or twenties with Graves' hyperthyroidism.

This clonotype was seen a few times. The V and J genes are TRBV6-1 and TRBJ1-1; tentatively, D is TRBD1 (6 bases). This CDR3 is built from 14 residues. Trimming stripped 4 bases from V and 5 bases from J, with 14 bases between. The V gene's germline CDR1 is MNHNS and CDR2 SASEGT. This CDR3 is CASSGSTGWTEAFF. The CDR3 region has the DNA TGTGCCAGCAGTGGCAGTACAGGGTGGACTGAAGCTTTCTTT.

V usage is TRBV7-3 and J usage is TRBJ2-7, with D tentatively TRBD2 (6 bases). The CDR3 has 13 amino acids. Trimming removed 5 bases from V and 7 bases from J, with 15 bases in between. Looked up from germline, CDR1 is SGHTA and CDR2 is FQGTGA. CDR3: CASSLTYGGEQYF. CDR3 nucleotide sequence: TGTGCCAGCAGCCTTACTTACGGGGGAGAGCAGTACTTC.

This clonotype was observed at least ten times. The chain links TRBV10-3 to TRBJ2-2, with D unclear. The CDR3 totals 12 residues. Trimming stripped 4 bases from V and 5 bases from J, with 5 bases between. Looked up from germline, CDR1 is ENHRY and CDR2 is SYGVKD. The CDR3 region has the DNA TGTGCCATCAGTGGAGAGACCGGGGAGCTGTTTTTT. Its protein is CAISGETGELFF.

On this clonotype itself: A much larger clone differs by one base, so this may be a read error. The conserved phenylalanine or tryptophan normally closing the CDR3 is absent here, so this likely arose from a read error. The J gene is TRBJ2-6, the V gene TRBV7-9; D possibly matches TRBD1 or TRBD2 (6 bases each). With 10 bases removed from V and 4 bases from J, the gap between germline ends came to 14 bases. Germline CDR1 and CDR2: SEHNR and FQNEAQ (reference sequence). This CDR3 spans 14 amino acids. The CDR3 sequence is CATPGAAGANVLTS. CDR3 sequence (DNA): TGTGCCACCCCGGGGGCTGCCGGGGCCAACGTCCTGACTTCC.

The chain combines TRBV2 with TRBJ1-1; 7 nucleotides match TRBD1. Trimming removed 7 bases from V and 0 bases from J; junction bases left unmatched: 8. Per the germline V gene, CDR1 is SNHLY and CDR2 is FYNNEI. The CDR3 is made up of 15 amino acids. CDR3 sequence reads: CASTGQALLNTEAFF. Here the CDR3 DNA reads TGTGCCAGCACCGGACAGGCTCTTCTGAACACTGAAGCTTTCTTT. Full variable domain (outside the CDR3, taken from reference TRBV2 and TRBJ1-1): EPEVTQTPSHQVTQMGQEVILRCVPISNHLYFYWYRQILGQKVEFLVSFYNNEISEKSEIFDDQFSVERPDGSNFTLKIRSTKLEDSAMYFCASTGQALLNTEAFFGQGTRLTVV.

This chain joins TRBV12-3 or TRBV12-4 and TRBJ2-7; 9 bases map to TRBD2. This CDR3 contains 14 residues. V was pared by 6 bases and J by 6 bases, with 9 bases of the junction left unmatched. Here the CDR3 reads CASSRREGLSEQYF. The CDR3, as DNA: TGTGCCAGCAGCCGGCGGGAGGGGTTGAGCGAGCAGTACTTC.

This clonotype was counted at least ten times. V gene TRBV2 combines with J gene TRBJ1-2, with TRBD1 matching over 8 bases. V lost 7 bases, J lost 2 bases, and 6 bases stayed unmatched. Germline V gives CDR1 SNHLY, CDR2 FYNNEI. This CDR3 comprises 14 residues. In nucleotides, the CDR3 is TGTGCCAGCACCCCCGGGACAGGAAACTATGGCTACACCTTC. Its translation is CASTPGTGNYGYTF.

Notes on this clonotype: With a much larger clone just one base away, this may be a read error. This chain uses TRBV2 with TRBJ2-5, with 7 bases matching TRBD2. This CDR3 spans 12 amino acids. CDR1 and CDR2 from the germline V gene are SNHLY and FYNNEI. The CDR3 DNA reads as TGTGCCAGCGGGGAGGGACCAGCCCCGTATTGCTTC. Translated, it gives CASGEGPAPYCF. The entire variable domain, with the rest obtained from reference TRBV2 and TRBJ2-5, is as follows: EPEVTQTPSHQVTQMGQEVILRCVPISNHLYFYWYRQILGQKVEFLVSFYNNEISEKSEIFDDQFSVERPDGSNFTLKIRSTKLEDSAMYFCASGEGPAPYCFGPGTRLLVL.

About this clonotype itself: A much larger clone differs from this one at a single base, so this may be a read error. This chain links TRBV6-5 with TRBJ1-2, with unresolved D. V lost 5 bases, J lost 6 bases, and 10 bases lay in between. CDR1 is MNHEY and CDR2 is SVGAGI in the germline V gene. The CDR3 sequence is 12 residues long. As DNA, the CDR3 is TGTGCCAGCAGTGAACCGGGGAATGGCTACACCTTC. As protein: CASSEPGNGYTF.

The CDR3 DNA reads TGCAGCGTTCTCCTAGCGGGGACAGATACGCAGTATTTT. This gives the protein CSVLLAGTDTQYF. The rearrangement links TRBV29-1 to TRBJ2-3, with 9 bases identical to TRBD2. V lost 5 bases, J lost 3 bases, and 3 bases stayed unmatched. This CDR3 comprises 13 residues. CDR1 and CDR2 (germline): SQVTM, ANQGSEA.

This sequence joins TRBV2 and TRBJ2-2; the D gene is possibly TRBD1 (7 bases). Trimming took off 5 bases at V and 0 bases at J, with 13 bases between the two ends. The germline V gene has CDR1 SNHLY and CDR2 FYNNEI. This CDR3 has 16 amino acids. CDR3 in DNA: TGTGCCAGCAGTTCCCAGGGGGGCGCGAACACCGGGGAGCTGTTTTTT. It codes for CASSSQGGANTGELFF.

This clonotype has at least ten counts. The V call is TRBV7-9, the J call TRBJ2-7; D is perhaps TRBD1 or TRBD2 (5 bases each). The CDR3 extends over 15 amino acids. Germline V CDR1 and CDR2: SEHNR, FQNEAQ (reference sequence). The ends were cut back, 4 bases at V and 0 bases at J, with 13 bases in the middle. The CDR3, as DNA: TGTGCCAGCAGCTCCCGGGACGTAAGCTCCTACGAGCAGTACTTC. It encodes CASSSRDVSSYEQYF.

The gene calls are TRBV4-2 and TRBJ2-2; TRBD1 might be the D (7 bases). Germline loops: CDR1 LGHNA, CDR2 YNFKEQ. V was cut by 1 base and J by 4 bases, with 13 bases left in between. The CDR3 is made up of 16 amino acids. CDR3 amino acids: CASSQVGGDSTGELFF. In DNA form, the CDR3 reads TGTGCCAGCAGCCAAGTAGGAGGGGACAGCACCGGGGAGCTGTTTTTT.

Points on this clonotype: The junction departs from the called germline gene at one end, perhaps through a read error. V usage is TRBV5-6 and J usage is TRBJ1-1; 7 bases line up with TRBD1. The CDR3 is 14 residues long. Germline V gene sequence: CDR1 SGHDT, CDR2 YYEEEE. The CDR3 region is CASSSRGKNTEALF. The CDR3 region has the DNA TGTGCCAGCAGCTCCAGGGGGAAGAACACTGAAGCTCTCTTT.

This clonotype came up many times. The rearrangement links TRBV5-5 to TRBJ1-5; D call uncertain. V was trimmed by 4 bases and J by 5 bases, leaving 13 bases between them. In germline, CDR1 is SGHKS, CDR2 YYEKEE (reference sequence). This CDR3 region has 14 residues. The CDR3 reads CASSALRGDQPQHF. In nucleotides, the CDR3 is TGTGCCAGCAGCGCCCTGCGCGGTGATCAGCCCCAGCATTTT.

This clonotype has just a few counts. This chain connects TRBV12-3 or TRBV12-4 to TRBJ1-6; TRBD1 matches 7 bases. The CDR3 is 13 amino acids. The junction had 7 bases not matched to a gene; V was cut back by 8 bases and J by 9 bases. In DNA form, the CDR3 reads TGTGCCAGCGGAGGACAGGCGGTTTCACCCCTCCACTTT. This encodes CASGGQAVSPLHF.

V is TRBV20-1 and J is TRBJ2-5, with D possibly being TRBD2 (7 bases). CDR3 length equals 15 residues. The germline V and J ends were trimmed by 6 bases and 5 bases, with 22 bases remaining between them. Per the germline V gene, CDR1 is DFQATT and CDR2 is SNEGSKA (reference sequence). CDR3 coding DNA: TGCAGTGCAGATCCTATGGCGGGGGCTGGGGAGACCCAGTACTTC. Its translation: CSADPMAGAGETQYF.

This chain joins TRBV19 and TRBJ2-2; D perhaps matches TRBD1 (5 bases). Per germline, CDR1 LNHDA and CDR2 SQIVND (reference sequence). CDR3 size: 9 residues. V lost 5 bases and J lost 13, with 5 bases in between. The CDR3 protein is CASSQGLFF. CDR3 nucleotide sequence: TGTGCCAGTAGTCAGGGGCTGTTTTTT.

Comments on this clonotype: A much larger clonotype is one base distant, so this may be a read error. The rearrangement uses TRBV19 and TRBJ1-5; perhaps TRBD1 as D (6 bases). The CDR3 has 14 residues. The V and J ends lost 10 bases and 3 bases respectively, with 16 bases between them. From germline, CDR1 is LNHDA and CDR2 SQIVND (reference sequence). The CDR3 loop reads CAISRGKNNQPQHF. Here the CDR3 DNA reads TGTGCCATTAGCAGGGGAAAGAACAATCAGCCCCAGCATTTT.

This clonotype was counted only a few times. This chain uses TRBV7-9 with TRBJ1-4; tentatively, D is TRBD1 (6 bases). This CDR3 region has 13 residues. The germline V gene has CDR1 SEHNR and CDR2 FQNEAQ (reference sequence). V gave up 5 bases and J gave up 12 bases, with 16 bases separating them. The CDR3 DNA sequence: TGTGCCAGCAGCCAAGAAGGGGGTTGGGAACTGTTTTTT. As protein: CASSQEGGWELFF.

This clonotype occurred a few times. This chain joins TRBV7-9 and TRBJ2-2; D is ambiguous. This CDR3 region has 13 residues. Deletions cut 5 bases from V and 5 bases from J, with 9 bases between. The germline V gene encodes CDR1 SEHNR and CDR2 FQNEAQ (reference sequence). The CDR3 spells CASSPGPTGELFF. CDR3 DNA sequence: TGTGCCAGCAGCCCCGGACCGACCGGGGAGCTGTTTTTT.

Only a few counts were recorded for this clonotype. The chain combines TRBV10-2 with TRBJ2-5, with no clear D. The CDR3 has 18 amino acids. V gave up 0 bases and J gave up 2 bases, with 19 bases separating them. In germline, CDR1 is WSHSY, CDR2 SAAADI. DNA of the CDR3: TGCGCCAGCAGTGAGTCGACGGTGCCCGGTACAGATCAAGAGACCCAGTACTTC. Protein product: CASSESTVPGTDQETQYF.

This clonotype occurred many times. J is TRBJ1-2 and V is TRBV3-1; D is uncertain. CDR3 length: 11 amino acids. Trimming removed 3 bases from V and 6 bases from J, with 5 bases in between. Per the germline V gene, CDR1 is LGHDT and CDR2 is YNNKEL (reference sequence). CDR3 residues: CASSQRNGYTF. The CDR3, as DNA: TGTGCCAGCAGCCAGCGGAATGGCTACACCTTC.

This clonotype occurred many times. The chain carries TRBV9 and TRBJ1-1, with TRBD1 matching over 7 bases. Trimming removed 2 bases from V and 0 bases from J; junction bases left unmatched: 4. Looked up from germline, CDR1 is SGDLS and CDR2 is YYNGEE. The CDR3 is 15 amino acids. DNA of the CDR3: TGTGCCAGCAGCGTTTCAGGGGGAATGAACACTGAAGCTTTCTTT. Amino acid sequence: CASSVSGGMNTEAFF.

A note on this clonotype: The conserved phenylalanine or tryptophan normally closing the CDR3 is absent here, so this likely arose from a read error. No DNA is shown, since the ends of the CDR3 on it are uncertain; the CDR3 is the one TCRdb lists. The J gene is TRBJ2-6, the V gene TRBV15. Germline assignment: CDR1 LNHNV and CDR2 YYDKDF (reference sequence). The CDR3 length is 8 residues, termini included. This CDR3 is CAASRDGT.

This clonotype was found a few times. This chain links TRBV5-6 with TRBJ1-6, with 10 bases lining up with TRBD1. Germline V gene lookup returns CDR1 SGHDT and CDR2 YYEEEE. The length of the CDR3 is 14 residues. V trimming: 3 bases; J trimming: 10 bases; junction bases outside the gene matches: 4. The CDR3 loop is CASSWDRGGSPLHF. The CDR3, as DNA: TGTGCCAGCAGCTGGGACAGGGGTGGGTCACCCCTCCACTTT.

This clonotype showed up many times. The chain links TRBV7-9 to TRBJ2-7, with D perhaps being TRBD1 or TRBD2 (5 bases each). CDR3 length: 14 amino acids. With 5 bases removed from V and 5 bases from J, the gap between germline ends came to 16 bases. Germline-derived CDR1 and CDR2 are SEHNR and FQNEAQ (reference sequence). The CDR3 protein is CASSLEWDPNEQYF. CDR3 nucleotide sequence: TGTGCCAGCAGCCTAGAATGGGACCCCAACGAGCAGTACTTC.